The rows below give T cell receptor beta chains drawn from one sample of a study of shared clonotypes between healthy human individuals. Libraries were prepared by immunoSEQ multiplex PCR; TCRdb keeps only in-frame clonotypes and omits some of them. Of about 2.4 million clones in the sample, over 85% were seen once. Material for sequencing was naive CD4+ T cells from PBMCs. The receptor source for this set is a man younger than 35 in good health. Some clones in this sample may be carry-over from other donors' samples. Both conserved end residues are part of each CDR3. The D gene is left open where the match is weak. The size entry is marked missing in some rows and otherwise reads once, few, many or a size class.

CASSKGQGVYEQYF	TGTGCCAGCAGCAAGGGACAGGGGGTCTACGAGCAGTACTTC	TRBD1	.	TRBV6-1	TRBJ2-7
CASSLYERASTDTQYF	TGCGCCAGCAGCTTATATGAGAGAGCTAGCACAGATACGCAGTATTTT	.	.	TRBV5-1	TRBJ2-3
CASSLQGSTNIQYF	TGTGCCAGCAGCTTACAGGGGAGCACAAACATTCAGTACTTC	.	.	TRBV7-3	TRBJ2-4
CASTTVADTQYF	TGTGCCAGCACCACGGTGGCAGATACGCAGTATTTT	.	.	TRBV6-1	TRBJ2-3
CASSVPGQLNTEAFF	TGTGCCAGTAGTGTTCCGGGACAGCTGAACACTGAAGCTTTCTTT	TRBD1	once	TRBV30	TRBJ1-1
CASSLNVLKNIQYF	TGTGCCAGCAGTTTAAACGTCCTAAAAAACATTCAGTACTTC	.	.	TRBV28	TRBJ2-4
CASSLGPHTGELFF	TGCGCCAGCAGCTTGGGGCCGCACACCGGGGAGCTGTTTTTT	.	.	TRBV5-1	TRBJ2-2
CASSSQGSVQFF	TGTGCCAGCAGCTCACAGGGCAGTGTGCAGTTCTTC	.	.	TRBV7-2	TRBJ2-1
CASSAGERWQTNTGELFF	TGTGCCAGCAGCGCTGGGGAGAGGTGGCAGACGAACACCGGGGAGCTGTTTTTT	.	.	TRBV9	TRBJ2-2
CASSPPAAMYTDTQYF	TGTGCCAGCAGTCCGCCGGCAGCGATGTACACAGATACGCAGTATTTT	.	.	TRBV28	TRBJ2-3
CASSQLGLAYYNEQFF	TGTGCCAGCAGCCAGCTAGGTCTAGCGTACTACAATGAGCAGTTCTTC	.	.	TRBV14	TRBJ2-1
CASSLYPSGPHSGANVLTF	TGTGCCAGCAGTTTATATCCTTCAGGACCACACTCTGGGGCCAACGTCCTGACTTTC	.	.	TRBV27	TRBJ2-6
CASSFRSAGNTEAFF	TGTGCCAGCAGCTTCCGGTCGGCAGGGAACACTGAAGCTTTCTTT	.	.	TRBV5-4	TRBJ1-1
CASSLWTDMNTEAFF	TGTGCCAGCAGTTTGTGGACAGACATGAACACTGAAGCTTTCTTT	.	.	TRBV28	TRBJ1-1
CASSSKTGDEKLFF	TGTGCCAGCAGCTCTAAGACAGGGGATGAAAAACTGTTTTTT	TRBD1	.	TRBV5-4	TRBJ1-4
CASTIAGVTYEQYF	TGTGCCAGCACCATAGCGGGGGTAACCTACGAGCAGTACTTC	TRBD2	.	TRBV2	TRBJ2-7
CASTVGRDTYNEQFF	TGTGCCAGCACGGTGGGGCGGGACACCTACAATGAGCAGTTCTTC	.	once	TRBV11-1	TRBJ2-1
CASSPNRGTEEQYF	TGTGCCAGCTCCCCGAACCGGGGGACGGAGGAGCAGTACTTC	.	once	TRBV18	TRBJ2-7
CASGQGANYGYTF	TGTGCCAGCGGGCAGGGGGCAAACTATGGCTACACCTTC	TRBD1	.	TRBV19	TRBJ1-2
CASSSAQGDEQFF	TGTGCCAGCAGCTCCGCACAGGGAGATGAGCAGTTCTTC	.	.	TRBV7-8	TRBJ2-1
CASSPGGVSISQHF	TGTGCCAGCAGTCCAGGGGGCGTGAGCATTTCCCAGCATTTT	TRBD1	.	TRBV28	TRBJ1-5
CASSEYWGGRGETQYF	TGTGCCAGCAGTGAATATTGGGGCGGGAGAGGAGAGACCCAGTACTTC	TRBD2	.	TRBV25-1	TRBJ2-5
CASSYSRGNSPLHF	TGTGCCAGCAGTTACTCCAGGGGTAATTCACCCCTCCACTTT	.	.	TRBV6-5	TRBJ1-6
CASSPPLGAGRFASSYEQYF	TGTGCCAGCTCACCGCCATTGGGGGCAGGGAGATTCGCTAGCTCCTACGAGCAGTACTTC	.	.	TRBV18	TRBJ2-7
CASSLTSDRGPYNEQFF	TGTGCCAGCAGCTTAACGTCGGACAGGGGCCCCTACAATGAGCAGTTCTTC	TRBD1	.	TRBV7-3	TRBJ2-1
CASSGRGPATNEKLFF	TGTGCCAGTAGTGGCAGGGGCCCTGCAACTAATGAAAAACTGTTTTTT	.	.	TRBV19	TRBJ1-4
CASSVDGLMNTEAFF	TGTGCCAGCAGTGTAGATGGGCTTATGAACACTGAAGCTTTCTTT	.	.	TRBV2	TRBJ1-1
CASKGANTEAFF	TGTGCCAGCAAAGGGGCAAACACTGAAGCTTTCTTT	.	.	TRBV28	TRBJ1-1
CASSLLGVVGQPQHF	TGTGCCAGCAGTTTATTAGGGGTTGTGGGTCAGCCCCAGCATTTT	.	.	TRBV27	TRBJ1-5
CASSESLPTQYF	TGTGCCAGCAGTGAAAGTCTCCCTACGCAGTATTTT	.	once	TRBV25-1	TRBJ2-3
CASSYSGHPDYGYTF	TGTGCCAGCAGTTACTCGGGCCACCCGGACTATGGCTACACCTTC	.	.	TRBV6-5	TRBJ1-2
CASSSMGAGANVLTF	TGTGCCAGCAGCTCTATGGGCGCCGGGGCCAACGTCCTGACTTTC	.	.	TRBV7-2	TRBJ2-6
CASTRGPVSTIYGYTF	TGTGCCAGTACACGGGGACCAGTATCAACAATCTATGGCTACACCTTC	.	.	TRBV19	TRBJ1-2
CASSSGRTGGSGYTF	TGCGCCAGCAGCTCGGGCAGGACAGGTGGATCGGGCTACACCTTC	TRBD1	.	TRBV5-1	TRBJ1-2
CASSGLAAQETQYF	TGTGCCAGCAGTGGTCTAGCGGCTCAAGAGACCCAGTACTTC	TRBD2	.	TRBV6-1	TRBJ2-5
CASSDPPWVEAFF	TGTGCCAGCAGCGACCCCCCGTGGGTTGAAGCTTTCTTT	.	.	TRBV9	TRBJ1-1
CASSQGLAAYNEQFF	TGTGCCAGCAGCCAGGGACTAGCGGCCTACAATGAGCAGTTCTTC	TRBD2	.	TRBV11-3	TRBJ2-1
CASSPGQLAGMETQYF	TGCGCCAGCAGCCCCGGACAACTAGCGGGAATGGAGACCCAGTACTTC	TRBD2	once	TRBV5-1	TRBJ2-5
CASSLGSPNYGYTF	TGTGCCAGCAGCTTAGGAAGCCCGAACTATGGCTACACCTTC	.	.	TRBV7-8	TRBJ1-2
CASSPHRNTGELFF	TGTGCCAGCAGCCCCCACCGGAACACCGGGGAGCTGTTTTTT	.	.	TRBV7-2	TRBJ2-2
CASSYSGQGGETQYF	TGTGCCAGCAGTTACTCGGGACAGGGTGGGGAGACCCAGTACTTC	TRBD1	.	TRBV6-6	TRBJ2-5
CASSSSPGAGANVLTF	TGTGCCAGCTCATCATCCCCAGGGGCTGGGGCCAACGTCCTGACTTTC	.	.	TRBV18	TRBJ2-6
CASRPTGEGAWLFF	TGTGCCAGCAGGCCAACAGGGGAGGGGGCTTGGCTGTTTTTT	.	.	TRBV11-2	TRBJ2-2
CASSQISGRGQETQYF	TGTGCCAGCAGCCAGATTAGCGGGAGGGGCCAAGAGACCCAGTACTTC	TRBD2	.	TRBV7-8	TRBJ2-5
CSVGGEREGNIQYF	TGCAGCGTTGGCGGGGAGCGGGAGGGAAACATTCAGTACTTC	TRBD2	.	TRBV29-1	TRBJ2-4
CASSPVTGEQYF	TGTGCCAGCAGCCCCGTCACGGGCGAGCAGTACTTC	.	.	TRBV7-9	TRBJ2-7
CASSPRLREAGELFF	TGTGCCAGCTCACCACGGCTCAGGGAGGCCGGGGAGCTGTTTTTT	.	.	TRBV18	TRBJ2-2
CASSLLGRVNTGELFF	TGTGCCAGCAGTTTATTGGGTAGAGTCAACACCGGGGAGCTGTTTTTT	.	.	TRBV27	TRBJ2-2
CASSLASFDYNEQFF	TGTGCCAGCAGTTTAGCCTCCTTCGACTACAATGAGCAGTTCTTC	.	.	TRBV28	TRBJ2-1
CASSINSGRGSTTGNTIYF	TGTGCCAGTAGTATCAACTCGGGCAGGGGATCTACCACTGGAAACACCATATATTTT	.	.	TRBV19	TRBJ1-3
CASSLAVSYNEQFF	TGCGCCAGCAGCCTAGCGGTTAGCTACAATGAGCAGTTCTTC	TRBD2	.	TRBV5-1	TRBJ2-1
CASFTTDYGYTF	TGTGCCAGCTTTACGACAGACTATGGCTACACCTTC	.	.	TRBV7-3	TRBJ1-2
CASSSNGGTAVWGTGELFF	TGTGCCAGCAGCTCCAACGGCGGGACCGCTGTTTGGGGCACCGGGGAGCTGTTTTTT	.	.	TRBV5-5	TRBJ2-2
CASSLIPGQSSGNTIYF	TGTGCCAGCAGCCTAATACCGGGACAGAGCTCTGGAAACACCATATATTTT	TRBD1	.	TRBV7-8	TRBJ1-3
CASSQRDRSYEQYF	TGCGCCAGCAGCCAGAGGGACCGATCCTACGAGCAGTACTTC	.	.	TRBV4-1	TRBJ2-7